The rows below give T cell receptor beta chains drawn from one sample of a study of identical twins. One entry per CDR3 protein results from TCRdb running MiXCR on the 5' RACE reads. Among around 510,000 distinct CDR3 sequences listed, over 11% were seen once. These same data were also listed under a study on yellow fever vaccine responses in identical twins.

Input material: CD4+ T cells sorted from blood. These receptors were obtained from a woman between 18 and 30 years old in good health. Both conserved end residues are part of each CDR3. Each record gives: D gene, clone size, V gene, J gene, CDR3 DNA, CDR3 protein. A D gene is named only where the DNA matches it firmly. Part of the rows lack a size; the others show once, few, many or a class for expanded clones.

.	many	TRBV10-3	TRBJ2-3	TGTGCCATCAGTGCAGGTTTGGCCGCAGATACGCAGTATTTT	CAISAGLAADTQYF
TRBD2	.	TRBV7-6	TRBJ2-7	TGTGCCAGCAGCTTATCAGCGGGAGATTGGGTTTCCTACGAGCAGTACTTC	CASSLSAGDWVSYEQYF
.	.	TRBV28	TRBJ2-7	TGTGCCAGCAGTTTATGGGGGGGGCTGGGGGCCTACGAGCAGTACTTC	CASSLWGGLGAYEQYF
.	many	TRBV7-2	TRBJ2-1	TGTGCCAGCAGCGTCTGGGGAAGCTCCTACAATGAGCAGTTCTTC	CASSVWGSSYNEQFF
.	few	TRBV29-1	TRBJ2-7	TGCAGCGCATCCCGGACCGTTACCTCCGAGCAGTACTTC	CSASRTVTSEQYF
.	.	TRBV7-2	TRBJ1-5	TGTGCCAGCAGCTCGGGCAGAGCTCAGCCCCAGCATTTT	CASSSGRAQPQHF
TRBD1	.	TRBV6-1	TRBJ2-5	TGTGCCAGCACGCCCTCGGGACAGCAAGAGACCCAGTACTTC	CASTPSGQQETQYF
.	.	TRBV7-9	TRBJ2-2	TGTGCCAGCAGCGTAGGGGATCCGAACACCGGGGAGCTGTTTTTT	CASSVGDPNTGELFF
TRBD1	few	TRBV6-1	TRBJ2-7	TGTGCCAGCATCCTTTCACCGGGACAGACAAACTACGAGCAGTACTTC	CASILSPGQTNYEQYF
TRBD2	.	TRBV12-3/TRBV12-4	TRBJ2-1	TGTGCCAGCAGTCCACCCCCTTATAGCGGGAGTCCCTACAATGAGCAGTTCTTC	CASSPPPYSGSPYNEQFF
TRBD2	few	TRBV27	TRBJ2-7	TGTGCCAGCAGTCCCCGCAGCGGGGGGGCCTACTTACGTGAGCAGTACTTC	CASSPRSGGAYLREQYF
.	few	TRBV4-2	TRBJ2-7	TGTGCCAGCAGCCAAGATTTGCGTGGGGGGGCGAACTGGCAGTACTTC	CASSQDLRGGANWQYF
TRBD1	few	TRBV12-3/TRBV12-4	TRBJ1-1	TGTGCCAGCAGCCGTGGACAGGGCACTGAAGCTTTCTTT	CASSRGQGTEAFF
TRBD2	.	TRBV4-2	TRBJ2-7	TGTGCCAGCAGCCTGGGACTAGCGGGACCCAGGGGGTCCTACGAGCAGTACTTC	CASSLGLAGPRGSYEQYF